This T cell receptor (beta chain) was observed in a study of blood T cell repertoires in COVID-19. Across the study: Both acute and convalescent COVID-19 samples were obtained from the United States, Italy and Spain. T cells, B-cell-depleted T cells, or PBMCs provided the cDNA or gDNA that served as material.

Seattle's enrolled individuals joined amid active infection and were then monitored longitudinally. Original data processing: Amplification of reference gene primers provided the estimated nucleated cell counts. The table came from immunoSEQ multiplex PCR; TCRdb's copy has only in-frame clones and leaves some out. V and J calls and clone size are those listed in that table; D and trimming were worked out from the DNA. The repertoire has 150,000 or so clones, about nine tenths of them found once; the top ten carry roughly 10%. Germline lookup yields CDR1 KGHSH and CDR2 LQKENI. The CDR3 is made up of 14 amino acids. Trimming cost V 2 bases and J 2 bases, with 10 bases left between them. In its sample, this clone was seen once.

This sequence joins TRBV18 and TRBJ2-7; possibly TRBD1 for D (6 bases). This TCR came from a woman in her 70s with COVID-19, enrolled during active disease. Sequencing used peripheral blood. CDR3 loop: CASSPGRGTYEQYF. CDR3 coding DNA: TGTGCCAGCTCACCAGGAAGGGGGACCTACGAGCAGTACTTC.